This T cell receptor beta chain was documented in a study of tumor-infiltrating lymphocytes in primary liver carcinoma (dated by TCRdb to the late 2010s). Study-level background: Of the five patients, three men and two women aged 30 to 69 years, four had hepatocellular carcinoma and one had combined HCC and intrahepatic cholangiocarcinoma. Samples yielded roughly 3.65 to 7.5 million productive TCRbeta reads; read depth did not differ significantly between tissue types. To link TCRbeta repertoire diversity with the local molecular phenotype, the approximately 24 tumor region samples were profiled using Agilent mRNA microarrays. TCRbeta repertoire sequencing, expression microarrays and whole-exome sequencing were combined in the study across five regions of each liver tumor, with adjacent normal tissue and blood also included. High reproducibility was observed for the technical replicate repertoires, with mean shared-clone rates approximately 0.9 and correlation coefficients above 0.95. The five patients had tumors of stage T1-T3 N0M0, with maximum diameters ranging from about 4 to 11 cm. TCRbeta repertoire sequencing covered 35 or so specimens from 5 patients: around 25 tumor regions, 5 adjacent noncancerous liver tissues and 5 peripheral blood samples. Broad study findings and their caveats: Pairs of tumor regions showed greater repertoire overlap (mean roughly 35%) than tumor-adjacent pairs (roughly 17%) or tumor-blood pairs (approximately 15%), which is consistent with antigen-driven expansion. Bulk unsorted samples precluded comparing CD4+ and CD8+ T cell repertoires. A significantly larger repertoire fraction was made up by the top 250 clones in tumors than in blood (p = 0.039). Only the TCR beta chain was sequenced, which likely underestimates true repertoire diversity because unpaired alpha chains were not captured. With just four or five patients in the study, the authors point out that the findings should be validated in a larger study. Just about 7.5-24% of top clones turned up in all five regions of a tumor, which suggests spatial heterogeneity among tumor-infiltrating T cells.

Via the germline V gene, CDR1 is LGHNA and CDR2 YNFKEQ. The CDR3 starts with the cysteine, ends with the phenylalanine, and has 16 residues. The only DNA kept is the CDR3, 48 bases in frame from the first base. Concerning this clonotype itself: This receptor's antigen is unknown. At one of its ends the junction is not consistent with the germline gene, which may arise from a read error.

Total RNA and DNA were co-extracted from around 20-30 mg of bulk tissue with the AllPrep DNA/RNA mini kit, without cell sorting. Between late 2015 and March 2016, 4 or 5 patients in China with histopathologically diagnosed primary liver carcinoma had their tumors surgically resected. At the time of sampling, the patients had chronic HBV infection and had not received any treatment. Each tumor was sampled at five spatially separated regions: the superior, inferior, left-lateral and right-lateral poles and the tumor centre. Histological examination found more than 75% viable tumor cells in every tumor sample. Each fresh piece of tumor and adjacent tissue was cut in two, with one half stored in RNAlater at -80 degrees C and the other half sent for histology. A constant-region primer and ProtoScript II reverse transcriptase were used to reverse-transcribe TCRbeta-specific cDNA from roughly 480 ng total RNA. The TCRbeta libraries were prepared through three rounds of nested multiplex PCR following a slightly modified ARM-PCR procedure. Multiplex TRBV1-TRBV30 forward primers and a Cbeta reverse primer were used in the first two PCR rounds, each of which was run for around 9 cycles. A final 25-cycle PCR with Deep VentR polymerase added sample barcodes and Illumina adapters. Amplicons of 200-500 bp were gel-purified with a QIAquick gel extraction kit before sequencing. An Illumina HiSeq 2500 was used to sequence the TCRbeta amplicons, generating 250-bp paired-end reads. Per the source publication's procedure: Trimmomatic v0.33 was used to quality-trim the reads, and FLASH v1.2.11 was used to merge paired reads so that full CDR3 sequences could be recovered. MiGEC v1.2.1b assigned V, D and J germline segments to the rearranged TCRbeta sequences. Clonotype statistics and Shannon-Wiener diversity indices were calculated with VDJtools v1.0.0. Except for diversity analysis, only each sample's 250 most abundant clonotypes were used in subsequent analyses to reduce sampling bias. The public reads were quality trimmed at Q25 with fastp and then assembled into clones with MiXCR by TCRdb, keeping productive beta chains. Rows with one shared CDR3 protein collapse into an entry with the most common genes and DNA. The V and J calls come from TCRdb's annotation, not from the publication. The sample records more than 95,000 distinct CDR3 sequences, roughly 85% of which are singletons. The biggest ten clones account for approximately 21% of the sample.

Sequences were obtained from liver tumor tissue from sampling region 3. In light of the paper, this sample's cell subset or site label describes: tumor region T3, left-lateral pole. The chain is assembled from TRBV4-2 and TRBJ2-7; TRBD2 lines up with 11 middle nucleotides. The source of this sequence is a man aged 40-50 years with primary liver carcinoma and hepatitis B virus infection. For the CDR3, the sequence is CVSSQDGTSGSYEQYF. The DNA sequence is TGTGTAAGCAGCCAAGATGGGACTAGCGGCTCCTACGAGCAGTACTTT.